A selection of T cell receptor beta chains follows, all from one sample in a study of T cell repertoires in cytomegalovirus infection. TCRdb re-analysed the reads in MiXCR, keeping a single row per CDR3 protein. This sample has approximately 550,000 distinct CDR3 sequences, with 16% found just once. Specimen: CD8+ T cells from PBMCs. The receptor set was obtained from a human donor in good health (CMV status not recorded). Some clones in this sample may be carry-over from other donors' samples. Each CDR3 is given with its conserved first and last residue. D genes are given only for firm matches. Clone size is shown for a subset of rows, as once, few, many or a class of expanded clone.

j_gene: TRBJ1-2
v_gene: TRBV12-5
d_gene: .
abundance: many
CDR3aa: CASGNGEGPNYGYTF
CDR3nt: TGTGCTAGTGGTAACGGGGAGGGACCGAACTATGGCTACACCTTC

j_gene: TRBJ2-7
v_gene: TRBV6-1
d_gene: .
abundance: many
CDR3aa: CASRVETGPYEQYF
CDR3nt: TGTGCCAGCAGGGTAGAGACAGGACCCTACGAGCAGTACTTC

j_gene: TRBJ2-7
v_gene: TRBV5-1
d_gene: .
abundance: .
CDR3aa: CASSYTVGVARYEQYF
CDR3nt: TGCGCCAGCAGCTACACCGTGGGGGTCGCGCGCTACGAGCAGTACTTC

j_gene: TRBJ2-7
v_gene: TRBV18
d_gene: .
abundance: .
CDR3aa: CASSPPDGTYEQYF
CDR3nt: TGTGCCAGCTCACCACCCGATGGTACCTACGAGCAGTACTTC

j_gene: TRBJ2-7
v_gene: TRBV27
d_gene: .
abundance: few
CDR3aa: CASSDGGRWEQYF
CDR3nt: TGTGCCAGCAGCGACGGAGGAAGATGGGAGCAGTACTTC

j_gene: TRBJ1-2
v_gene: TRBV14
d_gene: TRBD1
abundance: few
CDR3aa: CASSPNPGQADGYTF
CDR3nt: TGTGCCAGCAGCCCGAATCCGGGACAGGCTGATGGCTACACCTTC

j_gene: TRBJ2-1
v_gene: TRBV9
d_gene: .
abundance: .
CDR3aa: CASSGPYEQFF
CDR3nt: TGTGCCAGCAGCGGCCCGTATGAGCAGTTCTTC

j_gene: TRBJ2-2
v_gene: TRBV28
d_gene: TRBD1
abundance: .
CDR3aa: CASRTNRDRGPTGELFF
CDR3nt: TGTGCCAGCAGGACTAATAGGGACAGGGGGCCCACCGGGGAGCTGTTTTTT

j_gene: TRBJ1-2
v_gene: TRBV12-5
d_gene: .
abundance: .
CDR3aa: CASGFGRGDGYTF
CDR3nt: TGTGCTAGTGGTTTTGGTCGAGGGGACGGCTACACCTTC

j_gene: TRBJ2-1
v_gene: TRBV4-1
d_gene: TRBD2
abundance: .
CDR3aa: CASSVRTSGGHNEQFF
CDR3nt: TGCGCCAGCAGCGTCCGGACTAGCGGGGGGCACAATGAGCAGTTCTTC

j_gene: TRBJ2-5
v_gene: TRBV7-9
d_gene: .
abundance: many
CDR3aa: CASSLGGSAETQYF
CDR3nt: TGTGCCAGCAGCTTAGGGGGTTCCGCGGAGACCCAGTACTTC

j_gene: TRBJ2-2
v_gene: TRBV7-8
d_gene: .
abundance: .
CDR3aa: CASSPSRGSKTGELFF
CDR3nt: TGTGCAAGCAGCCCCAGTAGGGGGTCGAAAACCGGGGAGCTGTTTTTT

j_gene: TRBJ2-7
v_gene: TRBV12-3/TRBV12-4
d_gene: .
abundance: few
CDR3aa: CASSLPGVPYEQYF
CDR3nt: TGTGCCAGCAGTTTACCAGGGGTTCCCTACGAGCAGTACTTC

j_gene: TRBJ1-1
v_gene: TRBV12-5
d_gene: .
abundance: few
CDR3aa: CASGLVPSPNEAFF
CDR3nt: TGTGCTAGTGGTTTGGTACCCAGCCCAAATGAAGCTTTCTTT

j_gene: TRBJ2-1
v_gene: TRBV5-1
d_gene: .
abundance: .
CDR3aa: CASSLIERWNEQFF
CDR3nt: TGCGCCAGCAGCTTGATAGAGCGCTGGAATGAGCAGTTCTTC

j_gene: TRBJ1-4
v_gene: TRBV7-2
d_gene: .
abundance: many
CDR3aa: CASSLAGTSEKLFF
CDR3nt: TGTGCCAGCAGCTTAGCGGGCACCTCTGAAAAACTGTTTTTT

j_gene: TRBJ2-6
v_gene: TRBV2
d_gene: .
abundance: few
CDR3aa: CASSEVFSDSGANVLTF
CDR3nt: TGTGCCAGCAGTGAGGTCTTTTCGGACTCTGGGGCCAACGTCCTGACTTTC

j_gene: TRBJ1-2
v_gene: TRBV11-2
d_gene: .
abundance: .
CDR3aa: CASSLSGYSYGYTF
CDR3nt: TGTGCCAGCAGCTTATCAGGGTATTCCTATGGCTACACCTTC

j_gene: TRBJ1-2
v_gene: TRBV27
d_gene: .
abundance: few
CDR3aa: CASSLMAGINYGYTF
CDR3nt: TGTGCCAGCAGTTTAATGGCAGGGATTAACTATGGCTACACCTTC

j_gene: TRBJ1-2
v_gene: TRBV2
d_gene: TRBD1
abundance: .
CDR3aa: CARPGQGNYGYTF
CDR3nt: TGTGCCAGACCGGGACAGGGGAACTATGGCTACACCTTC

j_gene: TRBJ1-3
v_gene: TRBV20-1
d_gene: TRBD1
abundance: .
CDR3aa: CSVGPTGAFSGNTIYF
CDR3nt: TGCAGTGTGGGTCCCACAGGGGCGTTCTCTGGAAACACCATATATTTT

j_gene: TRBJ1-2
v_gene: TRBV4-1
d_gene: .
abundance: once
CDR3aa: CASSQDSAGSYYDYTF
CDR3nt: TGCGCCAGCAGCCAAGATTCGGCAGGATCTTACTATGACTACACCTTC

j_gene: TRBJ2-1
v_gene: TRBV20-1
d_gene: .
abundance: .
CDR3aa: CSARGLASTYNEQFF
CDR3nt: TGCAGTGCTAGAGGGCTAGCGTCTACCTACAATGAGCAGTTCTTC

j_gene: TRBJ2-3
v_gene: TRBV4-1
d_gene: TRBD1
abundance: once
CDR3aa: CASSQDGWDRGPQDTQYF
CDR3nt: TGCGCCAGCAGCCAAGATGGCTGGGACAGGGGCCCCCAGGATACGCAGTATTTT

j_gene: TRBJ2-5
v_gene: TRBV14
d_gene: .
abundance: many
CDR3aa: CASSPRLSGQETQYF
CDR3nt: TGTGCCAGCAGCCCCCGACTAAGCGGCCAAGAGACCCAGTACTTC

j_gene: TRBJ2-7
v_gene: TRBV5-4
d_gene: TRBD2
abundance: .
CDR3aa: CASSLWGGSGSLYEQYF
CDR3nt: TGTGCCAGCAGCTTGTGGGGGGGAAGTGGGAGTCTCTACGAGCAGTACTTC

j_gene: TRBJ2-7
v_gene: TRBV2
d_gene: .
abundance: .
CDR3aa: CASKGTTNYEQYF
CDR3nt: TGTGCCAGCAAAGGGACAACGAACTACGAGCAGTACTTC

j_gene: TRBJ1-1
v_gene: TRBV7-9
d_gene: .
abundance: many
CDR3aa: CASSLSPGVTEAFF
CDR3nt: TGTGCCAGCAGCTTATCCCCCGGGGTGACTGAAGCTTTCTTT

j_gene: TRBJ1-1
v_gene: TRBV12-3/TRBV12-4
d_gene: .
abundance: many
CDR3aa: CASSQNTEAFF
CDR3nt: TGTGCCAGCAGCCAGAATACTGAAGCTTTCTTT

j_gene: TRBJ2-7
v_gene: TRBV9
d_gene: TRBD2
abundance: .
CDR3aa: CASSVGPSGEDPYEQYF
CDR3nt: TGTGCCAGCAGCGTGGGTCCTAGCGGGGAGGACCCCTACGAGCAGTACTTC

j_gene: TRBJ2-2
v_gene: TRBV14
d_gene: TRBD2
abundance: few
CDR3aa: CASSQDGGRVFAGELFF
CDR3nt: TGTGCCAGCAGCCAAGACGGCGGGAGAGTATTTGCCGGGGAGCTGTTTTTT

j_gene: TRBJ2-7
v_gene: TRBV19
d_gene: .
abundance: .
CDR3aa: CASSISGLSYEQYF
CDR3nt: TGTGCCAGTAGTATCTCTGGACTGAGCTACGAGCAGTACTTC